These 9 T cell receptor beta chains were all obtained from the same sample, sequenced in a study of T cells in women clearing cervical HPV infection. Assay used: immunoSEQ multiplex PCR; TCRdb lists only in-frame clones, some missing. Here the sample table reports around 35,000 clones. The sample comprised blood buffy coat. The receptors stem from a woman aged 18 to 69 with a cervical HPV16 infection that either progressed to CIN3+ or cleared (not recorded which).

Concerning this clone: The CDR3 end lies 3 residues beyond the end of the read and is filled in from the germline J gene. J is TRBJ2-5 and V is TRBV6-2 or TRBV6-3, with TRBD2 identical over 11 bases. With V trimmed by 8 bases and J by 5 bases, 1 base remained unmatched. The germline V gene encodes CDR1 MNHEY and CDR2 SVGEGT. There are 12 residues in the CDR3. CDR3 DNA, as far as it was read: TGTGCCAGCCGGACTAGCGGGGAGACC. It yields the protein CASRTSGET. The full CDR3 sequence reads CASRTSGETQYF.

Notes on this clone: The read terminates 3 residues before the CDR3 end, so the remaining end is supplied by the germline J gene. The chain is built from TRBV12-3 or TRBV12-4 and TRBJ2-3, with 9 positions matching TRBD2. The junction had 9 bases not matched to a gene; V was cut back by 1 base and J by 4 bases. CDR3 length: 17 residues. Partial CDR3 DNA: TGTGCCAGCAGTTTAGAGGAAGGGACTAGCAGCGCAGATACG. Translation: CASSLEEGTSSADT. The entire CDR3 protein reads CASSLEEGTSSADTQYF.

As regards this clone: The read comes to an end 3 residues before the CDR3 does, leaving the germline J gene to fill in the end. The rearrangement joins TRBV30 to TRBJ1-3; perhaps TRBD1 as D (5 bases). The V gene lost 3 bases and the J gene lost 4 bases, with 7 bases spanning the gap. Looked up from germline, CDR1 is GTSNPN and CDR2 is SVGIG (reference sequence). The CDR3 has 12 residues. This CDR3 is CAWRGQGNTIYF. CDR3 bases read: TGTGCCTGGAGGGGGCAAGGAAACACC.

Regarding this clone: Coverage ceases 3 residues before the CDR3 finishes, and the germline J gene fills in the end. This chain connects TRBV11-3 to TRBJ1-1; the D is unclear. CDR3 size: 13 residues. The germline V and J ends were trimmed by 4 bases and 1 base, with 7 bases remaining between them. In germline, CDR1 is SGHNT, CDR2 YENEEA. CDR3 protein: CASSSAENTEAFF. The sequenced part of the CDR3 DNA is TGTGCCAGCAGCTCCGCAGAGAACACTGAA.

On this clone itself: From the germline J gene comes the end of the CDR3, since the read stops 3 residues before it. The chain employs TRBV2 and TRBJ2-5; D not certain. This CDR3 region has 12 residues. With 8 bases removed from V and 5 bases from J, the gap between germline ends came to 12 bases. Germline-derived CDR1 and CDR2 are SNHLY and FYNNEI. The sequenced part of the CDR3 DNA is TGTGCCAGCCGGAGCGATGGGGAGACC. Amino acids: CASRSDGET. The entire CDR3 reads CASRSDGETQYF.

Points on this clone: The sequence runs out 3 residues before the end of the CDR3; the remainder is reconstructed from the germline J gene. The gene calls are TRBV6-1 and TRBJ1-1; D unresolved. The V gene lost 1 base and the J gene lost 4 bases, with 13 bases spanning the gap. Germline V gene sequence: CDR1 MNHNS, CDR2 SASEGT. The CDR3 runs to 15 residues. The part of the CDR3 DNA that was read is TGTGCCAGCAGTGAAGGTCAGGCTATGGGCACTGAA. Amino acids: CASSEGQAMGTE. The full CDR3 protein is CASSEGQAMGTEAFF.

Points on this clone: At one of its ends the junction is not consistent with the germline gene, which may arise from a read error. CDR3 DNA (partial): TGCGCCAGCAGCCAAGAGGGTAGGGAAGAGACC. This encodes CASSQEGREET. The CDR3 as a whole reads CASSQEGREETQYF. This chain uses TRBV4-2 with TRBJ2-5; D is perhaps TRBD2 (5 bases). The missing CDR3 end, 3 residues past where the read stops, is filled in from the germline J gene. Per germline, CDR1 LGHNA and CDR2 YNFKEQ. The CDR3 loop spans 14 amino acids.

On this clone: The read ends 3 residues shy of where the CDR3 ends; the end is completed using the germline J gene. The identical CDR3 is also encoded by other nucleotide sequences in the sample. The J gene is TRBJ2-1, the V gene TRBV5-1, with 8 nucleotides matching TRBD2. V shed 0 bases, J shed 6 bases, and the junction held 2 bases outside the gene matches. The V gene's germline CDR1 is SGHRS and CDR2 YFSETQ. CDR3 length equals 14 residues. CDR3 sequence reads: CASSLAAGGNEQFF. CDR3 DNA (partial): TGCGCCAGCAGCTTGGCCGCGGGAGGCAATGAG.

Details on this clone: The read comes to an end 3 residues before the CDR3 does, leaving the germline J gene to fill in the end. The rearrangement joins TRBV12-3 or TRBV12-4 to TRBJ2-3; the match to TRBD1 covers 11 bases. The CDR3 is 16 amino acids. The V segment lost 1 base and the J segment 4 bases; nucleotides outside the gene matches: 4. The sequenced part of the CDR3 DNA is TGTGCCAGCAGTTTAGGTGGACAGGGGGCCGCAGATACG. Translation gives CASSLGGQGAADT. The entire CDR3 reads CASSLGGQGAADTQYF.